Below, one TCR beta chain is given with its context. The sample is drawn from a study of blood T cell repertoires in COVID-19. Assignments of participants to cohorts depended upon their own reported clinical history. Sequencing used immunoSEQ multiplex PCR; TCRdb keeps in-frame clones, though not all of them. The profile shows 50,000 to 70,000 clones, around two thirds of them singletons. Sequenced sample: PBMCs or T cells enriched from blood (not recorded which). This sequence was found in an older woman who had been exposed to COVID-19.

DNA for the CDR3: TGTGCCACCCCTGACAGCAACACCGGGGAGCTGTTTTTT. Encoded protein: CATPDSNTGELFF. The rearrangement links TRBV6-5 to TRBJ2-2; possibly TRBD1 for D (5 bases). The CDR3 consists of 13 residues. Germline CDR1 reads MNHEY; CDR2 reads SVGAGI. The V gene lost 10 bases and the J gene lost 2 bases, with 11 bases spanning the gap.